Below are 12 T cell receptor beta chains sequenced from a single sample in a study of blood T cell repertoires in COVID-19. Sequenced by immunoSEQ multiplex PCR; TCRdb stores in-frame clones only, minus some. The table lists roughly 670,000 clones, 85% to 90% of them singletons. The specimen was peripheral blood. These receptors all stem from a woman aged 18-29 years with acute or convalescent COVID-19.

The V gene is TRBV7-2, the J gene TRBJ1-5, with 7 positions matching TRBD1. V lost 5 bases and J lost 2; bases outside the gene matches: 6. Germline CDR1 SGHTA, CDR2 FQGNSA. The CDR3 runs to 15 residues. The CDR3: CASSPHRGGNQPQHF. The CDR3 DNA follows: TGTGCCAGCAGCCCTCACAGGGGTGGCAATCAGCCCCAGCATTTT.

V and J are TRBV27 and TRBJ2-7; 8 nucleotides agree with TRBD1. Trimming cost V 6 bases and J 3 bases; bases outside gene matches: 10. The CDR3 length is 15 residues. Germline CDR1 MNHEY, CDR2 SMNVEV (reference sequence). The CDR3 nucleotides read TGTGCCAGCAGATACCGGACAGGGACGTACTACGAGCAGTACTTC. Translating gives CASRYRTGTYYEQYF.

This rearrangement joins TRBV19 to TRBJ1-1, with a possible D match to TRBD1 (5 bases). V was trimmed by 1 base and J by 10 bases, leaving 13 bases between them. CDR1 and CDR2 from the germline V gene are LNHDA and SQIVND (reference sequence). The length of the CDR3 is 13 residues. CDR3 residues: CASSIGQTTGAFF. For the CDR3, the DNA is TGTGCCAGTAGTATAGGACAGACCACCGGAGCTTTCTTT.

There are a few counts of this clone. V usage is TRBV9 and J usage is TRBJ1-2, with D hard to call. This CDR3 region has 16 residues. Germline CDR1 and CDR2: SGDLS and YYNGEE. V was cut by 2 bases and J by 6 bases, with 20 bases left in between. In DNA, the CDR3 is TGTGCCAGCAGCGTTACGATAGACTCCCGAGAAGATGGCTACACCTTC. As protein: CASSVTIDSREDGYTF.

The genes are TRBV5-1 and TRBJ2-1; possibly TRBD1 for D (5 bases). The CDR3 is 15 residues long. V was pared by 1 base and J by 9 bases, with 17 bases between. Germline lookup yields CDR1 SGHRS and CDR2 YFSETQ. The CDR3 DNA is TGCGCCAGCAGCTTGTATGGGGCCGCCCGCACTGAGCAGTTCTTC. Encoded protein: CASSLYGAARTEQFF.

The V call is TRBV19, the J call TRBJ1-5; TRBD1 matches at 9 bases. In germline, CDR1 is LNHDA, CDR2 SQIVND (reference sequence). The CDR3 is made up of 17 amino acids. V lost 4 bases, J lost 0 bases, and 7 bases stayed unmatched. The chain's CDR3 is CASSTRDRVYSNQPQHF. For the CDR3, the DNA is TGTGCCAGTAGTACCCGGGACAGGGTTTATAGCAATCAGCCCCAGCATTTT.

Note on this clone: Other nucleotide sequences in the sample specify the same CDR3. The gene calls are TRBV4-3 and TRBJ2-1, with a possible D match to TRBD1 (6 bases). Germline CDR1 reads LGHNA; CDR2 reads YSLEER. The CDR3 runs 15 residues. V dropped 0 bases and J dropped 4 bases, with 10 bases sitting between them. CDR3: CASSQDRGRYNEQFF. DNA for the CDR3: TGCGCCAGCAGCCAAGACAGGGGAAGGTACAATGAGCAGTTCTTC.

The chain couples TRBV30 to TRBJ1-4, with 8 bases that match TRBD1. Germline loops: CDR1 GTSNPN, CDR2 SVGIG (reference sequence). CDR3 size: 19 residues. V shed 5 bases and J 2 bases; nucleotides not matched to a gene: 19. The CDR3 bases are TGTGCCTGGGGGGGTCTGGACAGGGATCCCGGCGGGACTAATGAAAAACTGTTTTTT. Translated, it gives CAWGGLDRDPGGTNEKLFF.

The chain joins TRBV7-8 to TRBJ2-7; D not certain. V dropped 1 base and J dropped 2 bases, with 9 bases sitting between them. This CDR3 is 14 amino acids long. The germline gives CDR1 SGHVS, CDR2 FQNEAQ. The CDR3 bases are TGTGCCAGCAGCTTAGTGGGCAGCACCTACGAGCAGTACTTC. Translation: CASSLVGSTYEQYF.

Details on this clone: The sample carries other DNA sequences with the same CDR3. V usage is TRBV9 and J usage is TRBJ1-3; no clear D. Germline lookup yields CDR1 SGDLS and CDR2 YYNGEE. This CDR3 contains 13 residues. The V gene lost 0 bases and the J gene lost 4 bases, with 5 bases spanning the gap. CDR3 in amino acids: CASSVGGGNTIYF. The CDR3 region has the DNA TGTGCCAGCAGCGTAGGTGGCGGAAACACCATATATTTT.

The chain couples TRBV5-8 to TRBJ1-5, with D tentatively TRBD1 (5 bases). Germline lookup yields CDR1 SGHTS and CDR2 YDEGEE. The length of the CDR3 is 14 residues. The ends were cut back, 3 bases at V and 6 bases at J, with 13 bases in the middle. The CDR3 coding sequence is TGTGCCAGCAGCTGGGGCGGGGGGGTTCAGCCCCAGCATTTT. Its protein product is CASSWGGGVQPQHF.

DNA for the CDR3: TGTGCCAGCAGTTACGGCGGAAATACGCAGTATTTT. This sequence encodes CASSYGGNTQYF. The gene calls are TRBV6-2 or TRBV6-3 and TRBJ2-3; D not resolved. The CDR3 extends over 12 amino acids. Germline-derived CDR1 and CDR2 are MNHEY and SVGEGT. V lost 2 bases to trimming and J lost 7 bases, with 7 bases between them.